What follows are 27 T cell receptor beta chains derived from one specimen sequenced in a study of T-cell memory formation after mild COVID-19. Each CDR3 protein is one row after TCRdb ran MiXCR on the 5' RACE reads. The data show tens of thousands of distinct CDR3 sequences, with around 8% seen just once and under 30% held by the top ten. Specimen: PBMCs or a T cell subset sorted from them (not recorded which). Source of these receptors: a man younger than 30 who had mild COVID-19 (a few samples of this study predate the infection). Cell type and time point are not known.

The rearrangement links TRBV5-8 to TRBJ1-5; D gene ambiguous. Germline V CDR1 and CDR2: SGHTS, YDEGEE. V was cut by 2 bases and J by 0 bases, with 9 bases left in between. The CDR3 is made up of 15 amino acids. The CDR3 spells CASSFEGFSNQPQHF. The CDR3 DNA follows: TGTGCCAGCAGCTTTGAGGGATTTAGCAATCAGCCCCAGCATTTT.

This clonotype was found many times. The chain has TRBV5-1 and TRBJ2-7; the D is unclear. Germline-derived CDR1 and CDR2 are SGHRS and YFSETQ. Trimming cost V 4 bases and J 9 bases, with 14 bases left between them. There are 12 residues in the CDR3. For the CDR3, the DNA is TGCGCCAGCAGCCCAGGACCGAAGGGGCAGTACGTC. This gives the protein CASSPGPKGQYV.

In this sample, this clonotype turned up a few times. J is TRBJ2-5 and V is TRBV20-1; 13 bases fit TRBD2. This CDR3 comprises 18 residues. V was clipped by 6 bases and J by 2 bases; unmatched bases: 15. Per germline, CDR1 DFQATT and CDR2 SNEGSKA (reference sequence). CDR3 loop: CSALSGTSGIPIQETQYF. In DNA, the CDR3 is TGCAGTGCCTTATCCGGGACTAGCGGGATTCCCATACAAGAGACCCAGTACTTC.

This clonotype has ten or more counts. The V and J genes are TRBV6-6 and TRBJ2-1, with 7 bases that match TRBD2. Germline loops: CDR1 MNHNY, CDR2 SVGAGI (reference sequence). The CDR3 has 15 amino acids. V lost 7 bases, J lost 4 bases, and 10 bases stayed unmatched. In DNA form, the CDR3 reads TGTGCCAGCACTCCCCCGGGACTACAATACAATGAGCAGTTCTTC. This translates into CASTPPGLQYNEQFF.

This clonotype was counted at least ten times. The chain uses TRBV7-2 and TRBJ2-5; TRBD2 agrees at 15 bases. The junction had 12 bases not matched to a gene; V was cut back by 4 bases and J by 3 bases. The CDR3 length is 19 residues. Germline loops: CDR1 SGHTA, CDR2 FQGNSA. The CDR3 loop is CASSSGTSGGQGAEETQYF. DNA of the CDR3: TGTGCCAGCAGCTCAGGGACTAGCGGGGGGCAGGGAGCGGAAGAGACCCAGTACTTC.

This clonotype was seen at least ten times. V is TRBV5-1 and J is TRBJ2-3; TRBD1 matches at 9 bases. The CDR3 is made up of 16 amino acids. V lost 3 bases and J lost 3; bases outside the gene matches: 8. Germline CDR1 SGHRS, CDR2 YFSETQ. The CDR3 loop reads CASSSEAGQGTDTQYF. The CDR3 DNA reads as TGCGCCAGCAGCTCTGAGGCAGGACAGGGGACAGATACGCAGTATTTT.

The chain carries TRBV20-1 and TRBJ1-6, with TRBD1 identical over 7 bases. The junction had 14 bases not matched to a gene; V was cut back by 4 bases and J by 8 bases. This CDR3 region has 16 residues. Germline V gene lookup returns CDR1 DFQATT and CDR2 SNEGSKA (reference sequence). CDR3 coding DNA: TGCAGTGCTATTGACGAGGGGGCAGGGCGTGATTCACCCCTCCACTTT. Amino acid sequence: CSAIDEGAGRDSPLHF.

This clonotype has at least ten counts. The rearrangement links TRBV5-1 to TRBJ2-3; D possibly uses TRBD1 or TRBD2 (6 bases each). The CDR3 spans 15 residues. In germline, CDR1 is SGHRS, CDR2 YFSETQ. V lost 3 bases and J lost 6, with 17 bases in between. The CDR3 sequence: CASSSGGRAVDTQYF. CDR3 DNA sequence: TGCGCCAGCAGCTCCGGGGGCCGAGCTGTCGATACGCAGTATTTT.

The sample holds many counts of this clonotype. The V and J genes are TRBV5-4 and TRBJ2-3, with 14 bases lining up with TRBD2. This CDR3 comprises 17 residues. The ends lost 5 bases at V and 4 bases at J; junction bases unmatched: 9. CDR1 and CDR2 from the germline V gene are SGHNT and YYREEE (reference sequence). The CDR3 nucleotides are TGTGCCAGCAGACCGCCGACTAGCGGGGGGGCCGCAGATACGCAGTATTTT. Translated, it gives CASRPPTSGGAADTQYF.

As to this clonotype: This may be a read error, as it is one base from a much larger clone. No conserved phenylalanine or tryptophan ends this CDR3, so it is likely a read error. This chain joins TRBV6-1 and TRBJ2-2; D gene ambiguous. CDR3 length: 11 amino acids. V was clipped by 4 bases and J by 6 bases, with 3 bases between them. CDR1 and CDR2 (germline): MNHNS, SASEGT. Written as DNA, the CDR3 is TGTGCCAGCAGTGCCTCCGGGGAGCTGTTTATT. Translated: CASSASGELFI.

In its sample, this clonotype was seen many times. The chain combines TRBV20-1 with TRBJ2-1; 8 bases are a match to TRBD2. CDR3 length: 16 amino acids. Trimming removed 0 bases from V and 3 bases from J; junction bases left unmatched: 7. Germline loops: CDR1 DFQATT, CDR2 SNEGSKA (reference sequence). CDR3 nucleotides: TGCAGTGCTAGAGAAGTTGGCGGGGGGTACTACAATGAGCAGTTCTTC. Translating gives CSAREVGGGYYNEQFF.

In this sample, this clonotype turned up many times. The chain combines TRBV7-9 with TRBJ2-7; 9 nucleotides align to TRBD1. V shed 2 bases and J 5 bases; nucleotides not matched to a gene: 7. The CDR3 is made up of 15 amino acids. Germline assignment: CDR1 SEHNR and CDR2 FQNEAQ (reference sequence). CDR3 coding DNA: TGTGCCAGCAGCTTAACAGGGGGCCACTTGAACGAGCAGTACGTC. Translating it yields CASSLTGGHLNEQYV.

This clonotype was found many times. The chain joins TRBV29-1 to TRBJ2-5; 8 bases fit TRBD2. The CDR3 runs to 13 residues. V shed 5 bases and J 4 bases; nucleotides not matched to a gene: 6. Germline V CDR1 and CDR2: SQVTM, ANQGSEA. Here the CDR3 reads CSVHGGAGETQYF. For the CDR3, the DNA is TGCAGCGTTCACGGGGGGGCAGGAGAGACCCAGTACTTC. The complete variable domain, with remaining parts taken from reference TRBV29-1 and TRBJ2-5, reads SAVISQKPSRDICQRGTSLTIQCQVDSQVTMMFWYRQQPGQSLTLIATANQGSEATYESGFVIDKFPISRPNLTFSTLTVSNMSPEDSSIYLCSVHGGAGETQYFGPGTRLLVL.

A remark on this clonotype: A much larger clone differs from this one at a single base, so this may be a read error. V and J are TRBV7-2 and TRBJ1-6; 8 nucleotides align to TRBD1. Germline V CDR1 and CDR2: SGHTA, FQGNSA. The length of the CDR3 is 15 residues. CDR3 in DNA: TGTGCCAGCACCCCGGGCCGACAGGGGTATTCACCCATCCACTTT. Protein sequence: CASTPGRQGYSPIHF.

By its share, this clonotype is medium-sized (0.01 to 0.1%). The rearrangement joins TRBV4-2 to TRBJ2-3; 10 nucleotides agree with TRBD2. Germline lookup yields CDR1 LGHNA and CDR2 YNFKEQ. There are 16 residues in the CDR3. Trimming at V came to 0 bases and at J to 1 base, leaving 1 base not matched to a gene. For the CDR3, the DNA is TGTGCCAGCAGCCAAGATCTAGCGGGGGGCACAGATACGCAGTATTTT. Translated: CASSQDLAGGTDTQYF.

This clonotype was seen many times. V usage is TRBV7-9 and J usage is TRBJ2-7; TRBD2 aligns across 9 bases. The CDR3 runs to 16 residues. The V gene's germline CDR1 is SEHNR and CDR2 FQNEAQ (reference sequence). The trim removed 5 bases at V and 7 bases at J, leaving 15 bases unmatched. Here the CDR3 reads CASSNQIQRGAREQYF. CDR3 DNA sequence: TGTGCCAGCAGCAATCAAATCCAGCGGGGGGCCAGGGAGCAGTACTTC.

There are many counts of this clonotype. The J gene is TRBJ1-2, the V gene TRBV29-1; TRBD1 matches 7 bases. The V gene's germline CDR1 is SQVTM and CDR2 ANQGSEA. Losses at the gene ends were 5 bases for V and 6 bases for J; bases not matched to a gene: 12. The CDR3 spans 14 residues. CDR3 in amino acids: CSVIPTGIGDGYTF. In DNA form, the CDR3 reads TGCAGCGTTATCCCGACAGGGATTGGGGATGGCTACACCTTC.

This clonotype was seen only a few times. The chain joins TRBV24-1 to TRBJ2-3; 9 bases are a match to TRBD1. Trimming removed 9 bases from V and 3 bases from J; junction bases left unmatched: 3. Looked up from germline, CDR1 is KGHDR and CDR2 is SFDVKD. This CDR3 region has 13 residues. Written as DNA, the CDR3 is TGTGCCACCGAAGGACAGGGGACAGATACGCAGTATTTT. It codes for CATEGQGTDTQYF.

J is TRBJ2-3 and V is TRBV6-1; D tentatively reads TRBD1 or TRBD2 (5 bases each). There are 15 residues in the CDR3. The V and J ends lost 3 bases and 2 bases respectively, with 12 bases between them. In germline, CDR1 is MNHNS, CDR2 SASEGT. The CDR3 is CASSERVGDTDTQYF. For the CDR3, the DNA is TGTGCCAGCAGTGAGAGGGTGGGGGACACAGATACGCAGTATTTT.

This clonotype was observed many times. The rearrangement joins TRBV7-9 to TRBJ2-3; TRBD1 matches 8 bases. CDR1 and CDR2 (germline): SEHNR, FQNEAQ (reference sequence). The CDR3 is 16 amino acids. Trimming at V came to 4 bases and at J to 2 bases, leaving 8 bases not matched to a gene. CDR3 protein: CASSSTGGRFTDTQYF. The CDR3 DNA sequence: TGTGCCAGCAGCTCTACAGGGGGGCGATTCACAGATACGCAGTATTTT.

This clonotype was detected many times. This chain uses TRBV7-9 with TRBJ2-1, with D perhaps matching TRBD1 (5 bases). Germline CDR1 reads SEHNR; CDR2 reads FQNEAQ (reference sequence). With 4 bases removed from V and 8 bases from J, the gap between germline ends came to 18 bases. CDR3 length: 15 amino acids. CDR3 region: CASSSEVAGFDEQFF. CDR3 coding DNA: TGTGCCAGCAGCTCAGAGGTGGCAGGGTTCGATGAGCAGTTCTTC.

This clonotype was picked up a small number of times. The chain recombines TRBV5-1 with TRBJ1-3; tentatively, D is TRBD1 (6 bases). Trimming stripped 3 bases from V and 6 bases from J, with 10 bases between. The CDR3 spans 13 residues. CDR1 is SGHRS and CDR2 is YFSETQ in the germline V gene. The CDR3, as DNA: TGCGCCAGCAGCTGGACGGGGGCAAACACCATATATTTT. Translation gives CASSWTGANTIYF.

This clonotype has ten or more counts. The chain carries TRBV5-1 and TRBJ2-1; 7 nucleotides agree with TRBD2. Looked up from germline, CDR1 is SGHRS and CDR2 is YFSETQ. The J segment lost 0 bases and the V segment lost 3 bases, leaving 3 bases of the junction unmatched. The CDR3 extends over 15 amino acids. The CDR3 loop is CASSSIAGSYNEQFF. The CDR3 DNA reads TGCGCCAGCAGCTCAATAGCGGGCTCCTACAATGAGCAGTTCTTC.

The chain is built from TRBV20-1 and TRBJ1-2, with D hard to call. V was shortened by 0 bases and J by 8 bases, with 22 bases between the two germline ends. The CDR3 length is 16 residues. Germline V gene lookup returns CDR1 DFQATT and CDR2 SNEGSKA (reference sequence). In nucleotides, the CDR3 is TGCAGTGCTAGAGATCTCGGGGAAGAAGTCGTGAAGGGCTACACCTTC. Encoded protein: CSARDLGEEVVKGYTF.

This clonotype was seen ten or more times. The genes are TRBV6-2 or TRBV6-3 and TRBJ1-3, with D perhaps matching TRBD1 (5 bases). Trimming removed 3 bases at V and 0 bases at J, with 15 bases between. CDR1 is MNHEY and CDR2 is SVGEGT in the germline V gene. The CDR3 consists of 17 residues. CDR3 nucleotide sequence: TGTGCCAGCAGTTATTGGGACCGCGAAAGCTCTGGAAACACCATATATTTT. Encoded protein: CASSYWDRESSGNTIYF.

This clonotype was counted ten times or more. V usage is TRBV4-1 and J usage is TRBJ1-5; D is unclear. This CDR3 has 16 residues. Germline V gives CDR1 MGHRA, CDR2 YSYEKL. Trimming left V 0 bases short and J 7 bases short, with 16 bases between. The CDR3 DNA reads TGCGCCAGCAGCCAAGATATTAGCGGGAGTGGGCAGCCCCAGCATTTT. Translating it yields CASSQDISGSGQPQHF.

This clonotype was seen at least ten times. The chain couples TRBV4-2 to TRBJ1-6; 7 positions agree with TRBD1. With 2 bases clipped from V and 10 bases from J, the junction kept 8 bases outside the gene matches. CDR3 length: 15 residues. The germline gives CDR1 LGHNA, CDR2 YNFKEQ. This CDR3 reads CASSQLTGKSSPLHF. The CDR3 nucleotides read TGTGCCAGCAGCCAATTGACAGGGAAGAGCTCACCCCTCCACTTT.